At least ten counts were recorded for the clone carrying this T cell receptor beta chain. The antigen is not known. Between the trimmed V and J ends, which lost 1 base and 0 bases, there was a span of 10 bases. Germline assignment: CDR1 SEHNR and CDR2 FQNEAQ (reference sequence). The CDR3 totals 16 residues. These data are taken from a study of Graves' ophthalmopathy and Graves' hyperthyroidism. Overall study: Stable hyperthyroidism meant no progression to ophthalmopathy within 18 months of follow-up.

Study conclusions and caveats: Discriminating ophthalmopathy from stable hyperthyroidism, a 13-signature model attained a sensitivity of 85% to 90% and a specificity of roughly 81%.

RNA transcripts were the source from which TCR beta CDR3 regions were amplified. Second-round multiplex PCR came after a first-round RT-PCR that employed HTBI primers. TCRdb analysed the multiplex PCR reads with MiXCR anew, one entry per CDR3 protein. The table records over a million distinct CDR3 sequences, less than 45% of them present only once. Exclusion applied to patients with other autoimmune diseases, uncontrolled infections, pregnancy or lactation. The gene calls are TRBV7-9 and TRBJ1-5, with D hard to call. Sequencing was carried out using peripheral blood or thyroid tissue (not recorded which). The TCR sequence derives from an adult man with Graves' hyperthyroidism. CDR3: CASSLEAGSSNQPQHF. CDR3 bases: TGTGCCAGCAGCTTAGAGGCAGGCTCTAGCAATCAGCCCCAGCATTTT.